The rows below give T cell receptor beta chains drawn from one sample of a study of blood T cell repertoires in COVID-19. The protocol was immunoSEQ multiplex PCR, while the TCRdb copy is restricted to in-frame clones and leaves out a portion. Of around 130,000 clones in the sample, roughly 84% were seen once. Sequences were obtained from peripheral blood. Receptors were obtained from a man in his sixties with acute or convalescent COVID-19. Both conserved end residues are part of each CDR3. The D gene is left open where the match is weak.

cdr3_aa cdr3_nt j_call v_call d_call
CASQGQGWNEQYF TGTGCCAGCCAAGGACAGGGGTGGAACGAGCAGTACTTC TRBJ2-7 TRBV2 TRBD1
CASSWNGGTYEQYF TGTGCCAGCAGTTGGAACGGGGGTACCTACGAGCAGTACTTC TRBJ2-7 TRBV27 .
CASSLSPGGPSEQYF TGTGCCAGCAGCTTAAGCCCGGGAGGGCCAAGCGAGCAGTACTTC TRBJ2-7 TRBV7-3 TRBD2
CASSGTQGPSTDTQYF TGTGCCAGCAGTGGGACACAGGGCCCAAGCACAGATACGCAGTATTTT TRBJ2-3 TRBV9 .
CASRLQGNTEAFF TGTGCCAGCAGACTACAGGGGAACACTGAAGCTTTCTTT TRBJ1-1 TRBV21-1 .
CASSSLFAGGSGNTIYF TGTGCCAGCAGTTCCCTTTTTGCAGGGGGTTCTGGAAACACCATATATTTT TRBJ1-3 TRBV28 TRBD1
CASSLEQGTDTQYF TGTGCCAGCAGCCTCGAGCAGGGCACAGATACGCAGTATTTT TRBJ2-3 TRBV5-4 .
CASSSRTGHLTDTQYF TGTGCCAGCAGCTCCCGGACAGGCCACCTCACAGATACGCAGTATTTT TRBJ2-3 TRBV11-2 TRBD1
CASSLGSSGRAFSYEQYF TGTGCCAGCAGCTTAGGCTCTAGCGGGAGGGCCTTTTCCTACGAGCAGTACTTC TRBJ2-7 TRBV7-8 TRBD2
CASSASRGLGNEQFF TGTGCCAGCAGCGCGAGCAGGGGTTTGGGGAATGAGCAGTTCTTC TRBJ2-1 TRBV7-2 .
CASSSGTENQPQHF TGTGCCAGCAGTTCGGGGACAGAGAATCAGCCCCAGCATTTT TRBJ1-5 TRBV28 TRBD1
CSVVKSGGGTGELFF TGCAGCGTTGTTAAGTCGGGAGGGGGGACCGGGGAGCTGTTTTTT TRBJ2-2 TRBV29-1 TRBD2
CASSPSAGASVYEQYF TGTGCCAGCAGCCCCTCCGCCGGGGCTAGCGTCTACGAGCAGTACTTC TRBJ2-7 TRBV7-2 .
CASSTGDGANVLTF TGTGCCAGTAGTACCGGGGATGGGGCCAACGTCCTGACTTTC TRBJ2-6 TRBV19 .
CATSRDLAGGTYEQYF TGTGCCACCAGCAGAGATTTGGCGGGAGGGACCTACGAGCAGTACTTC TRBJ2-7 TRBV15 TRBD2
CASSLTSETQYF TGTGCCAGCAGCTTGACTAGCGAGACCCAGTACTTC TRBJ2-5 TRBV11-2 TRBD2